This entry lists 11 T cell receptor beta chains sequenced from one sample in a study of CD8 T cells in ankylosing spondylitis. Overall study findings and caveats: Typical of ankylosing spondylitis blood, it appeared, was a TCR beta motif of fewer than 10 highly homologous variants.

These receptors have no known antigen. TCRdb reprocessed the 5' RACE reads via MiXCR and lists one record per CDR3 protein. This repertoire shows 330,000 or so distinct CDR3 sequences, under 8.5% found once; its top ten account for more than 14%. Material for sequencing was blood, either unsorted or a sorted T cell fraction (not recorded which). The receptors were sampled from a male donor with ankylosing spondylitis.

This clonotype was counted only a few times. The chain uses TRBV6-1 and TRBJ2-7; 12 nucleotides align to TRBD2. CDR1 and CDR2 (germline): MNHNS, SASEGT. The CDR3 length is 14 residues. The ends lost 6 bases at V and 2 bases at J; junction bases unmatched: 2. CDR3 protein: CASSRTSGAYEQYF. CDR3 coding DNA: TGTGCCAGCAGCCGGACTAGCGGGGCCTACGAGCAGTACTTC.

The chain carries TRBV12-3 or TRBV12-4 and TRBJ2-1; D is undetermined. V was clipped by 6 bases and J by 5 bases, with 11 bases between them. The CDR3 runs to 13 residues. CDR3: CASRTTPNNEQFF. In nucleotides, the CDR3 is TGTGCCAGCAGGACCACTCCGAACAATGAGCAGTTCTTC.

This clonotype was observed a handful of times. This chain links TRBV9 with TRBJ2-5; TRBD2 agrees at 11 bases. The length of the CDR3 is 15 residues. J lost 5 bases, V lost 0 bases, and 3 bases had no gene match. Germline assignment: CDR1 SGDLS and CDR2 YYNGEE. The CDR3 bases are TGTGCCAGCAGCGTAGCTTGGACTAGCGGGGAGACCCAGTACTTC. It encodes CASSVAWTSGETQYF.

This clonotype was counted ten times or more. The V gene is TRBV4-3, the J gene TRBJ1-1; no clear D. Per the germline V gene, CDR1 is LGHNA and CDR2 is YSLEER. The CDR3 loop spans 14 amino acids. Trimming took 0 bases from V and 2 from J, leaving 7 bases between them. Here the CDR3 DNA reads TGCGCCAGCAGCCAAGACAGGCTCAACACTGAAGCTTTCTTT. This gives the protein CASSQDRLNTEAFF.

The J gene is TRBJ2-7, the V gene TRBV7-9, with a tentative D call TRBD2 (5 bases). V lost 1 base and J lost 3, with 7 bases in between. The CDR3 is made up of 13 amino acids. Germline CDR1 is SEHNR and CDR2 is FQNEAQ (reference sequence). DNA of the CDR3: TGTGCCAGCAGCTTAGAACTAGACTACGAGCAGTACTTC. Amino acid sequence: CASSLELDYEQYF.

This chain connects TRBV6-5 to TRBJ2-7; 12 nucleotides line up with TRBD1. Germline CDR1 and CDR2: MNHEY and SVGAGI. There are 15 residues in the CDR3. Trimming took 2 bases from V and 3 from J; bases not matched to a gene: 2. Here the CDR3 DNA reads TGTGCCAGCAGTTACGGGACAGGGGGCTTCTACGAGCAGTACTTC. Translating gives CASSYGTGGFYEQYF.

This clonotype was detected a few times. The chain carries TRBV7-3 and TRBJ2-3; possibly TRBD2 for D (7 bases). The CDR3 consists of 14 residues. The V end lost 4 bases, the J end lost 7 bases, and 15 bases lay between the germline ends. Per the germline V gene, CDR1 is SGHTA and CDR2 is FQGTGA. The CDR3 coding sequence is TGTGCCAGCAGCTCTGGGGGGGCGGGAAATACGCAGTATTTT. Translation gives CASSSGGAGNTQYF.

This clonotype was counted ten times or more. V and J are TRBV5-1 and TRBJ1-2; D gene uncertain. The CDR3 is 14 residues long. Germline CDR1 is SGHRS and CDR2 is YFSETQ. Trimming took 1 base from V and 5 from J, leaving 12 bases between them. DNA of the CDR3: TGCGCCAGCAGCTTGCCCGGAGAAGGGTATGGCTACACCTTC. Protein: CASSLPGEGYGYTF.

This clonotype was recorded a few times. This chain joins TRBV5-1 and TRBJ2-7; D is possibly TRBD1 or TRBD2 (5 bases each). Trimming took off 2 bases at V and 3 bases at J, with 15 bases between the two ends. The CDR3 is made up of 15 amino acids. CDR1 is SGHRS and CDR2 is YFSETQ in the germline V gene. In nucleotides, the CDR3 is TGCGCCAGCAGCTTAAACCCGGGACCTAACTACGAGCAGTACTTC. Translation: CASSLNPGPNYEQYF.

This clonotype has just a few counts. CDR3 sequence reads: CASSPRTGLGDEQFF. The DNA of the CDR3 is TGTGCCAGCAGTCCCCGGACAGGCCTCGGGGATGAGCAGTTCTTC. This rearrangement joins TRBV2 to TRBJ2-1; the match to TRBD1 covers 7 bases. The V gene end was trimmed by 5 bases and the J gene end by 8 bases; junction bases not matched to a gene: 12. Germline V CDR1 and CDR2: SNHLY, FYNNEI. This CDR3 has 15 amino acids.

This clonotype was detected a few times. This chain uses TRBV29-1 with TRBJ1-2; D gene ambiguous. The CDR3 has 12 amino acids. From germline, CDR1 is SQVTM and CDR2 ANQGSEA. V was shortened by 4 bases and J by 1 base, with 7 bases between the two germline ends. CDR3 sequence: CSVVWLNYGYTF. The CDR3 DNA follows: TGCAGCGTTGTTTGGCTTAACTATGGCTACACCTTC.